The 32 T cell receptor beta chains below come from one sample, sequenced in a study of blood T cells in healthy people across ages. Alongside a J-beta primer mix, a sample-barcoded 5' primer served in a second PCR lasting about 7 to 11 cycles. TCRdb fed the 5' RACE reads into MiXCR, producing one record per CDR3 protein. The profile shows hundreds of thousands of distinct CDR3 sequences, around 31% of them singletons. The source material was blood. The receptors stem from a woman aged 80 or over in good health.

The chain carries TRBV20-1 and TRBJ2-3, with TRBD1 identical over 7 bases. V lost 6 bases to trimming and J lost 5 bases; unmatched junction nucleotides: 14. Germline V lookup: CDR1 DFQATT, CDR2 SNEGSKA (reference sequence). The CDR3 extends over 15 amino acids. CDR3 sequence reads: CSAEIVTGDIDTQYF. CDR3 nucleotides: TGCAGTGCCGAGATCGTAACAGGGGACATAGATACGCAGTATTTT.

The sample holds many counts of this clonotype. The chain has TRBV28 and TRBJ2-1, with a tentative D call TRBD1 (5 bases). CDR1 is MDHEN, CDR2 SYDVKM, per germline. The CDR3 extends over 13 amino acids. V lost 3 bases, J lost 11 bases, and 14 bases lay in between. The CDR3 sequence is CASSFQGKQKQFF. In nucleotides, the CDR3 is TGTGCCAGCAGTTTCCAGGGAAAACAAAAGCAGTTCTTC.

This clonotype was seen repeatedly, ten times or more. The CDR3 loop reads CTSMDQETQYF. In DNA form, the CDR3 reads TGCACATCGATGGACCAAGAGACCCAGTACTTC. The V gene is TRBV29-1, the J gene TRBJ2-5; D unresolved. Germline V lookup: CDR1 SQVTM, CDR2 ANQGSEA. CDR3 length: 11 amino acids.

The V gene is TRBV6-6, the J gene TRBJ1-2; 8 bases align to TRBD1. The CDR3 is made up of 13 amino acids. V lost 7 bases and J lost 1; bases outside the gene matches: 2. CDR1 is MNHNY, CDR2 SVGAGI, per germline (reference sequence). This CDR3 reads CASTDRDNYGYTF. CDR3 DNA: TGTGCCAGCACGGACAGGGATAACTATGGCTACACCTTC.

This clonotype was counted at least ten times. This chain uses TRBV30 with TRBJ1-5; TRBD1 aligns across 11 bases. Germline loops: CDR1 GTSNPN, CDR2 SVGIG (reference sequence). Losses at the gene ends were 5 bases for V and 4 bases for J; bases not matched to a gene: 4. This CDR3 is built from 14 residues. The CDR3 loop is CAWSDRGQNQPQHF. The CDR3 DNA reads TGTGCCTGGTCGGACAGGGGGCAAAATCAGCCCCAGCATTTT.

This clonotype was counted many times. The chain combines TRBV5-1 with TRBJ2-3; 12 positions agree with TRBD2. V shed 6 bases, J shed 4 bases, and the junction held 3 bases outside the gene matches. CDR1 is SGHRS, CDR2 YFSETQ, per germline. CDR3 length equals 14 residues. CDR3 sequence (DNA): TGCGCCAGCATGGGGACTAGCGGGTCAGATACGCAGTATTTT. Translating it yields CASMGTSGSDTQYF.

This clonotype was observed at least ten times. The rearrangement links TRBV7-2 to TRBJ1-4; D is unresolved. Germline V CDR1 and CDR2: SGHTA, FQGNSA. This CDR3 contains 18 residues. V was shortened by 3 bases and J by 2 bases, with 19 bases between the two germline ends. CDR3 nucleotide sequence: TGTGCCAGCAGCTTGCGTACAGCCGGGATCGGGACTAATGAAAAACTGTTTTTT. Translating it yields CASSLRTAGIGTNEKLFF.

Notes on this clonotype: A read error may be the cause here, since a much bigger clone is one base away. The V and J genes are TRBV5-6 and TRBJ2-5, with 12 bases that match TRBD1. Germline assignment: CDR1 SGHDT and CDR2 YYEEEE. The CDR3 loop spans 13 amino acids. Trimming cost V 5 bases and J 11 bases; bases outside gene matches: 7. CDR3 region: CASSRDRGPAQYF. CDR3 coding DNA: TGTGCCAGCAGTAGGGACAGGGGGCCGGCGCAGTACTTC.

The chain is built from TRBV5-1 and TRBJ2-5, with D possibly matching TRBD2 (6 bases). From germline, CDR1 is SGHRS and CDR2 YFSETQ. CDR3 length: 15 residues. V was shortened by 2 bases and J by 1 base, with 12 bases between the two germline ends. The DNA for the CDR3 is TGCGCCAGCAGCTTAGGTGCGGGACCCCAAGAGACCCAGTACTTC. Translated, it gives CASSLGAGPQETQYF.

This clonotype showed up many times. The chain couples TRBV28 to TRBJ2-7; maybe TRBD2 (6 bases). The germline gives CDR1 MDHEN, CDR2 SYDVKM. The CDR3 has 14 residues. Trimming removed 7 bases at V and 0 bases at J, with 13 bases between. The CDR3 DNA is TGTGCCAGCACTCGGGGAGGAACCTCCTACGAGCAGTACTTC. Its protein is CASTRGGTSYEQYF.

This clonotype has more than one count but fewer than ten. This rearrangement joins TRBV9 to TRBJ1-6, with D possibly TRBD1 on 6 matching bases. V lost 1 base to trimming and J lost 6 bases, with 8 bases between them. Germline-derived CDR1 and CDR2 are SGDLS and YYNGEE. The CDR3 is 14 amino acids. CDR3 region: CASSVYRANSPLHF. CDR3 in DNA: TGTGCCAGCAGCGTATACAGGGCTAATTCACCCCTCCACTTT.

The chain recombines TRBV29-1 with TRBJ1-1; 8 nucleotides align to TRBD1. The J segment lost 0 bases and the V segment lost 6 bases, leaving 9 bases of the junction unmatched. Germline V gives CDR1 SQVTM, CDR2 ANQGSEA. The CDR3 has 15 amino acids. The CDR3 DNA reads TGCAGCGTCGTTGACAGGGGCGTACTGAACACTGAAGCTTTCTTT. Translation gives CSVVDRGVLNTEAFF.

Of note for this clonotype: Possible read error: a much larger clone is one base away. CDR3 protein: CTSSHFSGDRYEQYF. The CDR3 DNA reads as TGTACCAGCAGCCACTTCAGCGGTGATCGGTACGAGCAGTACTTC. This chain joins TRBV14 and TRBJ2-7, with TRBD2 as a possible D gene (5 bases). Germline lookup yields CDR1 SGHDN and CDR2 FVKESK. This CDR3 is 15 amino acids long.

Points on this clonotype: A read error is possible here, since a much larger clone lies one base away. The CDR3 nucleotides read TGCAGTGCTAGTGCTCAATTGGGGGTTCGGAGCAATCGGCCCCAGCATTTT. Its translation is CSASAQLGVRSNRPQHF. The gene calls are TRBV20-1 and TRBJ1-5, with D possibly TRBD1 on 5 matching bases. CDR3 length equals 17 residues. The V gene's germline CDR1 is DFQATT and CDR2 SNEGSKA (reference sequence).

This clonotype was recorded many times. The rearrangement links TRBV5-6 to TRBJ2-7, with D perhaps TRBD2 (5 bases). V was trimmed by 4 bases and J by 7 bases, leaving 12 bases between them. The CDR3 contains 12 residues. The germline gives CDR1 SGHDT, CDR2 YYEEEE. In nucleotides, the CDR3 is TGTGCCAGCAGCCCACGATCGGGGGAGCAGTACTTC. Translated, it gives CASSPRSGEQYF.

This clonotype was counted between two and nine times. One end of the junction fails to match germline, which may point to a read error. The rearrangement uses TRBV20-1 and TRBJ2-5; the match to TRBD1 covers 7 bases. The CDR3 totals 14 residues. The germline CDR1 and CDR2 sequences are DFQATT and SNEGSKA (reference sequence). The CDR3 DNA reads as TGCAGTGTTGGGACCGGGACAGATGAAGAGGCCCAGTACTTC. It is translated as CSVGTGTDEEAQYF.

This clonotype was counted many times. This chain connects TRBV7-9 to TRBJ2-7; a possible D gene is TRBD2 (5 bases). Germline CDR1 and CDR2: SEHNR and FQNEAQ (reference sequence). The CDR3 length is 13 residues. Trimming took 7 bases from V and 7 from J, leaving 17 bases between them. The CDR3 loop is CASTPQAPGEQYF. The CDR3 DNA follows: TGTGCCAGCACCCCTCAGGCCCCGGGGGAGCAGTACTTC.

CDR3 residues: CASSLADGEELFF. CDR3 DNA: TGTGCCAGCAGCTTGGCAGATGGGGAGGAGCTGTTTTTT. The chain combines TRBV7-2 with TRBJ2-2, with D unclear. This CDR3 has 13 residues. Germline CDR1 and CDR2: SGHTA and FQGNSA. Trimming removed 3 bases at V and 10 bases at J, with 12 bases between.

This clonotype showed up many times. The CDR3 DNA reads TGTGCCAGCAAACCTAGCGGGGGGGCCACGGGCAATGAGCAGTTCTTC. Its protein product is CASKPSGGATGNEQFF. The chain uses TRBV6-5 and TRBJ2-1; 12 bases are a match to TRBD2. The CDR3 contains 16 residues. Germline lookup yields CDR1 MNHEY and CDR2 SVGAGI. The ends lost 7 bases at V and 6 bases at J; junction bases unmatched: 10.

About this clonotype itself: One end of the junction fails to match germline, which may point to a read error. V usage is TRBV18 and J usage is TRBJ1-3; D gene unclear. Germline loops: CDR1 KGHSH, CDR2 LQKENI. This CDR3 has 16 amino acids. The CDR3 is CASSPQPPDSGNTIYF. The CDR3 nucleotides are TGTGCCAGCTCACCACAACCCCCCGACTCTGGGAACACCATATATTTT.

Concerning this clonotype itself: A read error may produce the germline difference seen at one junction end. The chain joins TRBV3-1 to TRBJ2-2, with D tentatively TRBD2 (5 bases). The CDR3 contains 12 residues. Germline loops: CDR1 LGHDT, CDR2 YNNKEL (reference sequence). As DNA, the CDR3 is TGTGCCAGCAGCCCCCCCACCGGGGAGCGGTTTTTT. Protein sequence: CASSPPTGERFF.

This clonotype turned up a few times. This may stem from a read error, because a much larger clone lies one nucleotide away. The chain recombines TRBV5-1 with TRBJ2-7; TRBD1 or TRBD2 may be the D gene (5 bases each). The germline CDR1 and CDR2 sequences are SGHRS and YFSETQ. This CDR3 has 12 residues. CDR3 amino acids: CAGREGSREQYF. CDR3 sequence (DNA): TGCGCCGGCAGAGAGGGGAGTCGCGAGCAGTACTTC.

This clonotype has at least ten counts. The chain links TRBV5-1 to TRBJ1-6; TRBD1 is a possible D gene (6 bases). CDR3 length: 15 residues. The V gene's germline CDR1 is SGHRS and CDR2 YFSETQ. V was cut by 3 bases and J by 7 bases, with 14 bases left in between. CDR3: CASSSGQPQNSPLHF. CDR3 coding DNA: TGCGCCAGCAGCTCCGGACAGCCCCAAAATTCACCCCTCCACTTT.

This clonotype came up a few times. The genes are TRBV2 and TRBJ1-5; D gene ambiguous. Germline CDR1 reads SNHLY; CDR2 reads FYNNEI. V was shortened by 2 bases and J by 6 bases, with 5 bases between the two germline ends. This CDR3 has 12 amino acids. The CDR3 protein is CASSEPGQPQHF. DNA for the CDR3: TGTGCCAGCAGTGAACCAGGTCAGCCCCAGCATTTT.

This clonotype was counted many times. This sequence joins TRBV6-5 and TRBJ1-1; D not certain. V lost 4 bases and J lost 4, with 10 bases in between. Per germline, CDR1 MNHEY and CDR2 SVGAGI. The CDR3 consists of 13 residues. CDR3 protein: CASSFWGVTEAFF. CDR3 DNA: TGTGCCAGCAGTTTTTGGGGTGTCACTGAAGCTTTCTTT.

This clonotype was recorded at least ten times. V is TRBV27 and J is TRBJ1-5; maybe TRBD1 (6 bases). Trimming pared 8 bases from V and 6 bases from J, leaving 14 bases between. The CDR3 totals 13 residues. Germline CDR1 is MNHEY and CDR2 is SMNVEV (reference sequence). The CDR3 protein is CASARTVGQPQHF. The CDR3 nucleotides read TGTGCCAGCGCCAGGACAGTCGGTCAGCCCCAGCATTTT.

CDR3 region: CATSAPAGGQGADTQYF. The CDR3 DNA reads TGTGCCACCAGTGCGCCAGCGGGGGGGCAGGGCGCAGATACGCAGTATTTT. The genes are TRBV24-1 and TRBJ2-3, with TRBD2 identical over 10 bases. J was trimmed by 4 bases and V by 5 bases; bases with no gene match: 11. The CDR3 is 17 amino acids. Germline V CDR1 and CDR2: KGHDR, SFDVKD.

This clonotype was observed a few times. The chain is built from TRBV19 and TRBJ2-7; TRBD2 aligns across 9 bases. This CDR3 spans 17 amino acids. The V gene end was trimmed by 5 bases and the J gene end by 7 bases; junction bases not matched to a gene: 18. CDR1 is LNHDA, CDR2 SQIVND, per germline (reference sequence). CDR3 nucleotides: TGTGCCAGTAGTCCCCGATCCACTAGCGGGCAAAGAGGGGAGCAGTACTTC. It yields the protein CASSPRSTSGQRGEQYF. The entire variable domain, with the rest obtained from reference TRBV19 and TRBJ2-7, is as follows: DGGITQSPKYLFRKEGQNVTLSCEQNLNHDAMYWYRQDPGQGLRLIYYSQIVNDFQKGDIAEGYSVSREKKESFPLTVTSAQKNPTAFYLCASSPRSTSGQRGEQYFGPGTRLTVT.

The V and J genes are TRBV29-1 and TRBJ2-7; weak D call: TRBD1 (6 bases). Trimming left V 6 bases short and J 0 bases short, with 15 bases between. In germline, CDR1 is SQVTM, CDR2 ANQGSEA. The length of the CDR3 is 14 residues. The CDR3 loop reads CSVQDRTLSYEQYF. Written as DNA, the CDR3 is TGCAGCGTACAAGACAGGACCCTCTCCTACGAGCAGTACTTC.

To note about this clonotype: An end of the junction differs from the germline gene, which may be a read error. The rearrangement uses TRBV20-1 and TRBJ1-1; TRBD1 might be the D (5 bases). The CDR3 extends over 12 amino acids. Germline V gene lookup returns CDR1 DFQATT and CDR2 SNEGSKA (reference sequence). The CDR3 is CNAGTLGAEAFF. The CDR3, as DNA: TGCAATGCTGGGACCTTGGGCGCTGAAGCTTTCTTT.

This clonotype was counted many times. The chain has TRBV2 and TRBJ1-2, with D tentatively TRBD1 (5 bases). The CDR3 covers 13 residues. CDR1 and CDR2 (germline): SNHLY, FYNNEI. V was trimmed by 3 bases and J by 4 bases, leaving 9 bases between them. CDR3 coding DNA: TGTGCCAGCAGTGATCGGGGCTCCTATGGCTACACCTTC. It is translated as CASSDRGSYGYTF.

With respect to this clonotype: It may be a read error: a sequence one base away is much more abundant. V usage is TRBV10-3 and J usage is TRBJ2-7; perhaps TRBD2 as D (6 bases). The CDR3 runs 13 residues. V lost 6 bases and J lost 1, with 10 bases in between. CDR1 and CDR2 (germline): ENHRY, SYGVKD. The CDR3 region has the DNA TGTGCCATCAGGGAGGGACCGTCCTACGAGCAGTACTTC. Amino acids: CAIREGPSYEQYF.